This T cell receptor beta chain appears in the sequencing data of a study of shared clonotypes between healthy human individuals. Study information: A few men and a couple of women, aged 18 to 49, were donors. General study findings and limits: Four donors showed sharing of approximately 5% of naive CD4 clonotypes. Richness estimates generally favored naive over memory subsets. The four-donor shared clonotypes exceeded non-shared clonotypes in generation probability, with non-shared ones scoring lower.

Here immunoSEQ multiplex PCR was the method, and the copy in TCRdb shows in-frame clones only, minus some. This sample has about 1 million clones, with about 77% found just once. This clone was seen ten or more times. Antigen specificity is unknown. The V gene's germline CDR1 is MNHEY and CDR2 SVGAGI. The CDR3 totals 12 residues. V lost 8 bases and J lost 7, with 13 bases in between. This TCR came from a man younger than 35 in good health. Sequenced: memory CD4+ T cells sorted from blood. The sample's subset: CD45RA-negative fraction. The chain combines TRBV6-5 with TRBJ2-3, with a weak D call TRBD1 (5 bases). CDR3 coding DNA: TGTGCCAGCTTGGGCCCAGGGAATACGCAGTATTTT. It yields the protein CASLGPGNTQYF.